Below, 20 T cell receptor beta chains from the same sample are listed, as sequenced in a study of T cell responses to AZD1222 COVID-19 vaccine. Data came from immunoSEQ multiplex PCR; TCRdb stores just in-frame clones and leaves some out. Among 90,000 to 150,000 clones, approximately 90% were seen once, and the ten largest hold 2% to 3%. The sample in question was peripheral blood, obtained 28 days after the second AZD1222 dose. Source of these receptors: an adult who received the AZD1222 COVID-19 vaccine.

The CDR3 coding sequence is TGTGCCAGCAGCCCTGGACAGATAGCAACTAATGAAAAACTGTTTTTT. Encoded protein: CASSPGQIATNEKLFF. The rearrangement links TRBV5-6 to TRBJ1-4, with D possibly being TRBD1 (6 bases). CDR1 is SGHDT and CDR2 is YYEEEE in the germline V gene. CDR3 size: 16 residues. Trimming stripped 4 bases from V and 0 bases from J, with 13 bases between.

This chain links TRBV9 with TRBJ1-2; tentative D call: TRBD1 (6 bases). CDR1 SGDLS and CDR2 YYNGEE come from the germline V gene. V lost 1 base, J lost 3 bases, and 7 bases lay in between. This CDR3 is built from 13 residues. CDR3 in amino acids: CASSVRTDYGYTF. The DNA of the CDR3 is TGTGCCAGCAGCGTAAGGACAGACTATGGCTACACCTTC.

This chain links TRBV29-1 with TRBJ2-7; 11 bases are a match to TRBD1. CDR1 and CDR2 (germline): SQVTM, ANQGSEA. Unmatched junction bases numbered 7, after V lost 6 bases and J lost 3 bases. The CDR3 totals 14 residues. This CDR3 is CSVGGTGGLYEQYF. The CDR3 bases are TGCAGCGTCGGGGGGACAGGGGGTCTCTACGAGCAGTACTTC.

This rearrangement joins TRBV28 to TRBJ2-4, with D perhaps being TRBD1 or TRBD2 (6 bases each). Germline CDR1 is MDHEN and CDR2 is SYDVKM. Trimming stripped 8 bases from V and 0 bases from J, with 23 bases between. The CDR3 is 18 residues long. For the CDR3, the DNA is TGTGCCAGCTCAATAAAAAGGGGGGTCGGACTAGCCAAAAACATTCAGTACTTC. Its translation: CASSIKRGVGLAKNIQYF.

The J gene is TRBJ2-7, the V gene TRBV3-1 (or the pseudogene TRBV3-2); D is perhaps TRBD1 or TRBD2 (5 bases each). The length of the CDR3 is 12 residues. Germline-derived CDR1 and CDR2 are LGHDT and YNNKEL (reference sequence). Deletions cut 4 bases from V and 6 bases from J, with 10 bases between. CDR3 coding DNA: TGTGCCAGCAGCCCCCTTGGGGGCGAGCAGTACTTC. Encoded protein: CASSPLGGEQYF.

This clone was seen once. CDR3 loop: CASSQSDRGDQPQHF. CDR3 sequence (DNA): TGTGCCAGCAGCCAATCAGACAGGGGGGATCAGCCCCAGCATTTT. The chain recombines TRBV4-2 with TRBJ1-5; 9 nucleotides align to TRBD1. Germline-derived CDR1 and CDR2 are LGHNA and YNFKEQ. The CDR3 covers 15 residues. J lost 5 bases, V lost 2 bases, and 4 bases had no gene match.

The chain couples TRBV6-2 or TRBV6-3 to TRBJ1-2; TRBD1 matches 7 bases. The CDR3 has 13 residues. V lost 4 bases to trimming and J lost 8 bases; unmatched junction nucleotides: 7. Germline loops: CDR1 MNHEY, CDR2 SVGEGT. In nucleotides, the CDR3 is TGTGCCAGCAGTTCCGACAGGGTTGGAGGCTACACCTTC. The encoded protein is CASSSDRVGGYTF.

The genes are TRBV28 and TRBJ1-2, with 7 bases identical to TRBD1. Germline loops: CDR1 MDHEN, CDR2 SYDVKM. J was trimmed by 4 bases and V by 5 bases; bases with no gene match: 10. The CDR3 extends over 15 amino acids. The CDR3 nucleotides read TGTGCCAGCAGTCCATCCGACAGGGAGAGCTATGGCTACACCTTC. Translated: CASSPSDRESYGYTF.

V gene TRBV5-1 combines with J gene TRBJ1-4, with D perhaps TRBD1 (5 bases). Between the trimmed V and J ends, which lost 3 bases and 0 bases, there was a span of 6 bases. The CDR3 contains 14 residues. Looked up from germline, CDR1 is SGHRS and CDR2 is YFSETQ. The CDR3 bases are TGCGCCAGCAGCTCGACAGCAACTAATGAAAAACTGTTTTTT. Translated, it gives CASSSTATNEKLFF.

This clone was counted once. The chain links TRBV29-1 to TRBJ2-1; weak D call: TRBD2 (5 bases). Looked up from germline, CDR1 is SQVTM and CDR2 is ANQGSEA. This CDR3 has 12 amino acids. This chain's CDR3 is CSGKSTYNEQFF. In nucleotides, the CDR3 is TGCTCCGGGAAGAGTACCTACAATGAGCAGTTCTTC.

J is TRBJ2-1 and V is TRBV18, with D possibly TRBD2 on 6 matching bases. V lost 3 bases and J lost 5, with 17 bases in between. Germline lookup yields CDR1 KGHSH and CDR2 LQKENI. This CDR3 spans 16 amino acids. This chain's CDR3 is CASSPLGGLGNNEQFF. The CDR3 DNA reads TGTGCCAGCTCACCCCTCGGGGGTTTGGGGAACAATGAGCAGTTCTTC.

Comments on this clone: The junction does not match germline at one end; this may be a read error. The DNA of the CDR3 is TGTGCTAGCAGCTATACCCATGGATCCGGCGGAGAGACCCAGTACTTC. Protein: CASSYTHGSGGETQYF. This chain connects TRBV7-7 to TRBJ2-5; D is uncertain. The CDR3 is 16 residues long. Germline loops: CDR1 SSHAT, CDR2 FNYEAQ (reference sequence).

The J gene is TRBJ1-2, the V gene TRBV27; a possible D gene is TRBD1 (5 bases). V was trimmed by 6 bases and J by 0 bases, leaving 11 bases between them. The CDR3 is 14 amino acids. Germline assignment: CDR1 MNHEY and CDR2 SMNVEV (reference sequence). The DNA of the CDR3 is TGTGCCAGCAGGAAAGGGGTTGCTAACTATGGCTACACCTTC. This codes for CASRKGVANYGYTF.

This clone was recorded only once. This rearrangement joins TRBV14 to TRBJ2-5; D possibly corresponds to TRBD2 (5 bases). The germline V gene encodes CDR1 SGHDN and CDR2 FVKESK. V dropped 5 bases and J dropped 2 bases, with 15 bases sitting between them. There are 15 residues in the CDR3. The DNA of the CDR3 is TGTGCCAGCAGCAACCTCTTCCCGGGGCAAGAGACCCAGTACTTC. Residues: CASSNLFPGQETQYF.

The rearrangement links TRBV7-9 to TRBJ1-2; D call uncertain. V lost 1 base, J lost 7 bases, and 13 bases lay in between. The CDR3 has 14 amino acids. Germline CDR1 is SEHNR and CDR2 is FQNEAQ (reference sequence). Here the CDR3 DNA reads TGTGCCAGCAGCTTAGAGGGCGGCAGCGTTGGCTACACCTTC. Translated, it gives CASSLEGGSVGYTF.

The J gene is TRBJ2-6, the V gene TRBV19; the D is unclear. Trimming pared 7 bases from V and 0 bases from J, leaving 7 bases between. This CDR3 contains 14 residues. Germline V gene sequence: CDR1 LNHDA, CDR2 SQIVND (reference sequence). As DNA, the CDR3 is TGTGCCAGTACCCAGAGCTCTGGGGCCAACGTCCTGACTTTC. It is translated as CASTQSSGANVLTF.

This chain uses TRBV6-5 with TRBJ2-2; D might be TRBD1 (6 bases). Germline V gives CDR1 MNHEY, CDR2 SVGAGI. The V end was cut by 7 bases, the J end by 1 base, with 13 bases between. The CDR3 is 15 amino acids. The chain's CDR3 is CASNPMTGNTGELFF. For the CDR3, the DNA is TGTGCCAGCAATCCGATGACAGGGAACACCGGGGAGCTGTTTTTT.

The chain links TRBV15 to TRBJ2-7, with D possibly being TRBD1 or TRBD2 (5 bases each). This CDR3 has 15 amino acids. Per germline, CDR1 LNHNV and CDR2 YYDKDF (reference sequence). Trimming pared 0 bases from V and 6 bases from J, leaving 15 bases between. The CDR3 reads CATSRDMGVGFEQYF. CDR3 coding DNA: TGTGCCACCAGCAGAGATATGGGGGTTGGGTTCGAGCAGTACTTC. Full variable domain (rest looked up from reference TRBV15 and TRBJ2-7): DAMVIQNPRYQVTQFGKPVTLSCSQTLNHNVMYWYQQKSSQAPKLLFHYYDKDFNNEADTPDNFQSRRPNTSFCFLDIRSPGLGDTAMYLCATSRDMGVGFEQYFGPGTRLTVT.

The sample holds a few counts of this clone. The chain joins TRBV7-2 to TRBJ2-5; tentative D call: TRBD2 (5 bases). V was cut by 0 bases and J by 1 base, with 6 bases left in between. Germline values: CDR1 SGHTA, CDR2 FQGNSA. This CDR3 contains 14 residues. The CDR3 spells CASSLAGSQETQYF. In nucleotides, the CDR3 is TGTGCCAGCAGCTTAGCGGGGAGCCAAGAGACCCAGTACTTC.

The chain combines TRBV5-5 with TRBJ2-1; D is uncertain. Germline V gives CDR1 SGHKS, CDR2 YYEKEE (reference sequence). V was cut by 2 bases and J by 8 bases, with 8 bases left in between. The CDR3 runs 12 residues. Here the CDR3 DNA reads TGTGCCAGCAGCTTAGGCCGCTATGAGCAGTTCTTC. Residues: CASSLGRYEQFF.